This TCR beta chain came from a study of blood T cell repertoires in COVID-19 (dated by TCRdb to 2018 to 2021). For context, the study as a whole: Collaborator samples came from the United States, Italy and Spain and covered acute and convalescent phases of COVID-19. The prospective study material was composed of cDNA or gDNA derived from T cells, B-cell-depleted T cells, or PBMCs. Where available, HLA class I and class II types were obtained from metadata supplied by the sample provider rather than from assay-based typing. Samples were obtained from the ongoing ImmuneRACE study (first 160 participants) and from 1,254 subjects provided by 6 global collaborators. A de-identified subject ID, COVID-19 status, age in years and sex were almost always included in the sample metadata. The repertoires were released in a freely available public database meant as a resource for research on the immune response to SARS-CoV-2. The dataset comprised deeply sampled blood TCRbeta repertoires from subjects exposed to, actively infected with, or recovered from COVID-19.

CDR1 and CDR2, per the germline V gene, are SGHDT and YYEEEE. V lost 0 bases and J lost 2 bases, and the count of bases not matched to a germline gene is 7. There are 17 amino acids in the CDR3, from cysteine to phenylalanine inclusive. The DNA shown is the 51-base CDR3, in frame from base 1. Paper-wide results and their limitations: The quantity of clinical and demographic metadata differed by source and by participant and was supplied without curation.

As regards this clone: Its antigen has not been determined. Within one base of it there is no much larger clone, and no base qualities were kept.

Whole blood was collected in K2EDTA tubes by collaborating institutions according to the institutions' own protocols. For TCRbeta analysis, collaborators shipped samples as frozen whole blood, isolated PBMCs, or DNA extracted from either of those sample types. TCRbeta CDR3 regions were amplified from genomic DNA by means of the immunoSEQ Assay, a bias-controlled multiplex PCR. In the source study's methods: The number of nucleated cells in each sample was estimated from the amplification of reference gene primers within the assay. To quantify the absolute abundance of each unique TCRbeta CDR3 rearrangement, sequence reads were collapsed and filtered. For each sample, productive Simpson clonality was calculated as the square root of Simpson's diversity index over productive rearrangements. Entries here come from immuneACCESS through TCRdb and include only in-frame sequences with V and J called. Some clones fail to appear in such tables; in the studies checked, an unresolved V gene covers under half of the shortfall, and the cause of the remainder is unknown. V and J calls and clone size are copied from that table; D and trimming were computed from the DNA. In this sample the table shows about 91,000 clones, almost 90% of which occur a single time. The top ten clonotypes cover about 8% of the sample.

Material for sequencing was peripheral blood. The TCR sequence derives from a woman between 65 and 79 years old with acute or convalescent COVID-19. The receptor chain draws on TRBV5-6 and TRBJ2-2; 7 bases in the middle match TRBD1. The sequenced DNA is TGTGCCAGCAGCTTGGCACGGTACAGGGGTAACACCGGGGAGCTGTTTTTT. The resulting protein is CASSLARYRGNTGELFF.